This TCR beta chain was sequenced in a study of technical replicates of blood from a few donors. Measured with immunoSEQ multiplex PCR; TCRdb has only the in-frame clones, and not every one. The table has 60,000 to 85,000 clones, roughly 94% seen once; the top ten hold about 0.35%. The specimen sequenced was T cells isolated from PBMCs. The origin of this receptor is a human donor in good health.

The DNA of the CDR3 is TGTGCCAGCAGCTTAGATATCGGCAGGGTGAGCGAGCAGTACTTC. The encoded protein is CASSLDIGRVSEQYF. The chain has TRBV7-2 and TRBJ2-7; maybe TRBD1 (5 bases). The CDR3 sequence is 15 residues long. Per germline, CDR1 SGHTA and CDR2 FQGNSA. Trimming removed 1 base at V and 6 bases at J, with 16 bases between.